This T cell receptor beta chain derives from a study of cytomegalovirus exposure and HLA in healthy donors. There are 14 residues in the CDR3. With 1 base clipped from V and 4 bases from J, the junction kept 3 bases outside the gene matches. Per the germline V gene, CDR1 is MGHDK and CDR2 is SYGVNS. The study ran its PCR with 60 Vbeta and 13 Jbeta primers. Some clones are missing from TCRdb's copy, which holds only in-frame ones; the method was immunoSEQ multiplex PCR. The sample yields about 180,000 clones, 81% seen once. This chain joins TRBV25-1 and TRBJ2-7, with 8 bases aligning to TRBD1. This TCR derives from a woman between 18 and 30 years old in good health and CMV-seropositive. The sample taken for sequencing was PBMCs. The CDR3 coding sequence is TGTGCCAGCAGTGAATCGAGACAGGGGTACGAGCAGTACTTC. Amino acids: CASSESRQGYEQYF.